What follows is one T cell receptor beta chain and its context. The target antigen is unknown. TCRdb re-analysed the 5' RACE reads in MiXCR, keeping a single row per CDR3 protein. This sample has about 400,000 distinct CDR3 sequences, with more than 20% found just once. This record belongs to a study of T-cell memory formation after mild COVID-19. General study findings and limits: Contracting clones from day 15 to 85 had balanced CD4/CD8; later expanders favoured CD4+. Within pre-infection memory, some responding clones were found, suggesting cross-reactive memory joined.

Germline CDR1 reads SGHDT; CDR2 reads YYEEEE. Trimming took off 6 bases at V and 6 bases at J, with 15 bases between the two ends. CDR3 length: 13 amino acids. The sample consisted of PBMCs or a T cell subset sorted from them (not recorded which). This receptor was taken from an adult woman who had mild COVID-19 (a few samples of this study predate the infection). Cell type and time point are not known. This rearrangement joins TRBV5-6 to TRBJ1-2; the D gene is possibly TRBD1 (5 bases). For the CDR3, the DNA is TGTGCCAGCAATCCGTGGGGGTTCAATGGCTACACCTTC. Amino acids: CASNPWGFNGYTF.